The 25 T cell receptor beta chains presented below share a single source sample, sequenced in a study of regulatory T cells in long-lasting Graves disease. Time point here: newly diagnosed GD, antithyroid drugs for less than 3 months. Construction of the TCR library relied on RNA isolated from PBMCs. The TCR beta library used iRepertoire HTBI primers with Arm-PCR amplification of CDR3. One entry per CDR3 protein results from TCRdb running MiXCR on the multiplex PCR reads. The sample carries approximately 440,000 distinct CDR3 sequences, roughly 15% recorded once. These same data were also listed under a study on T cells in Graves' hyperthyroidism and ophthalmopathy.

Sequenced material: peripheral blood mononuclear cells (PBMCs), taken at new diagnosis, from a patient treated with antithyroid drugs. The receptors were sampled from a man between 35 and 55 years old with Graves disease.

Many counts were recorded for this clonotype. J is TRBJ2-7 and V is TRBV5-1; 9 nucleotides agree with TRBD1. In germline, CDR1 is SGHRS, CDR2 YFSETQ. Germline trimming cut 3 bases from V and 6 bases from J; bases unmatched to any gene: 7. The length of the CDR3 is 14 residues. The CDR3 loop reads CASSWGQGDSEQYF. Written as DNA, the CDR3 is TGCGCCAGCAGCTGGGGACAGGGAGATAGCGAGCAGTACTTC.

V gene TRBV29-1 combines with J gene TRBJ1-4; D is perhaps TRBD1 (5 bases). CDR3 length equals 13 residues. CDR1 and CDR2 (germline): SQVTM, ANQGSEA. The V end lost 4 bases, the J end lost 7 bases, and 13 bases lay between the germline ends. This CDR3 is CSVGWGPSEKLFF. The CDR3 DNA is TGCAGCGTTGGGTGGGGACCGTCTGAAAAACTGTTTTTT.

This clonotype was seen repeatedly, ten times or more. The chain uses TRBV28 and TRBJ1-3; D is possibly TRBD1 (6 bases). The CDR3 contains 17 residues. Germline values: CDR1 MDHEN, CDR2 SYDVKM. The V end lost 7 bases, the J end lost 0 bases, and 19 bases lay between the germline ends. The CDR3 coding sequence is TGTGCCAGCATACAAGGGGGGACGTTGACCTCTGGAAACACCATATATTTT. It translates to CASIQGGTLTSGNTIYF.

This clonotype was observed a few times. This sequence joins TRBV24-1 and TRBJ2-5; 9 nucleotides agree with TRBD1. Germline-derived CDR1 and CDR2 are KGHDR and SFDVKD. Trimming took 4 bases from V and 5 from J; bases not matched to a gene: 10. The CDR3 loop spans 16 amino acids. The CDR3 DNA reads TGTGCCACCAGTGACCGACAGGGGGGCCAGTTGGAGACCCAGTACTTC. This encodes CATSDRQGGQLETQYF.

The chain recombines TRBV19 with TRBJ2-5; D gene ambiguous. V dropped 10 bases and J dropped 5 bases, with 17 bases sitting between them. Germline V gene sequence: CDR1 LNHDA, CDR2 SQIVND (reference sequence). The CDR3 totals 13 residues. This CDR3 reads CATSQTRRETQYF. The CDR3 DNA follows: TGTGCCACCTCACAGACACGCAGGGAGACCCAGTACTTC.

This clonotype was seen a few times. The chain is built from TRBV7-9 and TRBJ2-5; no clear D gene. CDR3 length: 13 amino acids. Germline CDR1 reads SEHNR; CDR2 reads FQNEAQ (reference sequence). Deletions cut 5 bases from V and 5 bases from J, with 12 bases between. CDR3 nucleotides: TGTGCCAGCAGCATAAACACCTGGGAGACCCAGTACTTC. Its protein product is CASSINTWETQYF.

Note on this clonotype: A far larger clone is just one base off, so this is likely a read error. The J gene is TRBJ1-4, the V gene TRBV11-3; D is unclear. This CDR3 is built from 12 residues. CDR1 is SGHNT and CDR2 is YENEEA in the germline V gene. Here the CDR3 DNA reads TGTGCCAGCAGCTTAGAGGCTGGAAAACAGTTTTTT. The encoded protein is CASSLEAGKQFF.

This clonotype was observed at least ten times. V gene TRBV3-1 combines with J gene TRBJ2-2; D call uncertain. The V gene lost 3 bases and the J gene lost 6 bases, with 11 bases spanning the gap. The CDR3 is 14 residues long. Per germline, CDR1 LGHDT and CDR2 YNNKEL (reference sequence). The CDR3 coding sequence is TGTGCCAGCAGCCACGCTGCCGGGCCCGGGGAGCTGTTTTTT. This codes for CASSHAAGPGELFF.

The table lists this clonotype with many counts. The chain recombines TRBV11-2 with TRBJ2-5; 8 positions match TRBD2. V lost 1 base, J lost 10 bases, and 17 bases stayed unmatched. The CDR3 is 17 amino acids. CDR1 and CDR2 from the germline V gene are SGHAT and FQNNGV. The CDR3 coding sequence is TGTGCCAGCAGCTTAGCGGGAGGGCTCGGGACTAGGAGAAGCCAGTACTTC. Translating gives CASSLAGGLGTRRSQYF.

The table lists this clonotype with a few counts. The chain recombines TRBV20-1 with TRBJ2-3, with 8 bases matching TRBD2. The CDR3 spans 16 residues. The germline V gene has CDR1 DFQATT and CDR2 SNEGSKA (reference sequence). Trimming at V came to 0 bases and at J to 9 bases, leaving 14 bases not matched to a gene. CDR3 amino acids: CSARDGSGGSFNTQYF. CDR3 nucleotide sequence: TGCAGTGCTAGAGATGGGAGCGGGGGTAGTTTTAACACGCAGTATTTT.

This chain connects TRBV29-1 to TRBJ1-1; D not certain. Germline loops: CDR1 SQVTM, CDR2 ANQGSEA. V lost 4 bases and J 4 bases, leaving 16 bases between the germline ends. This CDR3 spans 14 amino acids. DNA for the CDR3: TGCAGCGTTGTATCGGGGAAGGGTCGCACTGAAGCTTTCTTT. This sequence encodes CSVVSGKGRTEAFF.

At least ten counts were recorded for this clonotype. V gene TRBV7-8 combines with J gene TRBJ2-5, with D perhaps being TRBD1 or TRBD2 (5 bases each). Near its end, the DNA agrees better with TRBJ2-1, so the J call may be wrong. Germline-derived CDR1 and CDR2 are SGHVS and FQNEAQ. CDR3 size: 14 residues. The CDR3: CASSLTGPRNEQFF. For the CDR3, the DNA is TGTGCCAGCAGCTTAACGGGACCTCGGAATGAGCAGTTCTTC.

This clonotype turned up a few times. The CDR3 sequence is CASSVGGFGQPQHF. CDR3 bases: TGTGCCAGCAGCGTAGGGGGGTTTGGTCAGCCCCAGCATTTT. The chain carries TRBV9 and TRBJ1-5; D is perhaps TRBD1 (5 bases). V was shortened by 0 bases and J by 6 bases, with 10 bases between the two germline ends. The length of the CDR3 is 14 residues. CDR1 and CDR2 from the germline V gene are SGDLS and YYNGEE.

The V and J genes are TRBV5-4 and TRBJ2-2, with TRBD2 as a possible D gene (5 bases). V gave up 9 bases and J gave up 6 bases, with 15 bases separating them. The germline V gene encodes CDR1 SGHNT and CDR2 YYREEE (reference sequence). CDR3 size: 13 residues. CDR3 loop: CATRGLFAGELFF. Here the CDR3 DNA reads TGTGCCACACGGGGTTTATTTGCCGGGGAGCTGTTTTTT.

This clonotype was found a few times. The chain is built from TRBV3-1 and TRBJ1-3, with no clear D. CDR1 and CDR2 (germline): LGHDT, YNNKEL (reference sequence). The CDR3 sequence is 15 residues long. V lost 5 bases to trimming and J lost 2 bases, with 13 bases between them. The CDR3 bases are TGTGCCAGCAGCGAGAGTGGGCTCCCTGGAAACACCATATATTTT. It is translated as CASSESGLPGNTIYF.

There are many counts of this clonotype. The J gene is TRBJ2-7, the V gene TRBV30; no reliable D call. In germline, CDR1 is GTSNPN, CDR2 SVGIG (reference sequence). This CDR3 has 11 residues. Trimming left V 1 base short and J 3 bases short, with 4 bases between. CDR3 protein: CAWSGGYEQYF. The CDR3 nucleotides read TGTGCCTGGAGTGGGGGCTACGAGCAGTACTTC.

Here the CDR3 DNA reads TGCGCCAGCAGCTTGCTGCCAAACCAAGAGACCCAGTACTTC. This encodes CASSLLPNQETQYF. This rearrangement joins TRBV5-1 to TRBJ2-5; D remains unclear. This CDR3 is built from 14 residues. V lost 1 base and J lost 0, with 7 bases in between. Per the germline V gene, CDR1 is SGHRS and CDR2 is YFSETQ.

Ten or more counts support this clonotype. This chain joins TRBV6-1 and TRBJ2-7; 8 bases agree with TRBD2. The germline V gene has CDR1 MNHNS and CDR2 SASEGT. Trimming cost V 7 bases and J 0 bases; bases outside gene matches: 8. This CDR3 has 15 amino acids. CDR3 bases: TGTGCCAGCACTCTATGGCTAGCGGGCTCCTACGAGCAGTACTTC. Protein sequence: CASTLWLAGSYEQYF.

The chain uses TRBV6-1 and TRBJ2-3, with TRBD1 identical over 8 bases. V trimming: 6 bases; J trimming: 6 bases; junction bases outside the gene matches: 8. The V gene's germline CDR1 is MNHNS and CDR2 SASEGT. The length of the CDR3 is 14 residues. CDR3 sequence reads: CASRRTGLGDTQYF. The CDR3 region has the DNA TGTGCCAGCAGGAGGACAGGGTTGGGGGATACGCAGTATTTT.

This clonotype was detected ten times or more. This rearrangement joins TRBV7-9 to TRBJ2-7; 13 bases are shared with TRBD2. Unmatched junction bases numbered 10, after V lost 5 bases and J lost 6 bases. CDR1 and CDR2 from the germline V gene are SEHNR and FQNEAQ (reference sequence). CDR3 size: 16 residues. In nucleotides, the CDR3 is TGTGCCAGCAGCGAGGGACTAGCGGGACCATCGGCCGAGCAGTACTTC. It codes for CASSEGLAGPSAEQYF.

This clonotype occurred many times. The J gene is TRBJ2-1, the V gene TRBV11-2; D is unclear. The length of the CDR3 is 12 residues. CDR1 SGHAT and CDR2 FQNNGV come from the germline V gene. V was clipped by 0 bases and J by 8 bases, with 5 bases between them. DNA for the CDR3: TGTGCCAGCAGCTTAGATCTGGATGAGCAGTTCTTC. This sequence encodes CASSLDLDEQFF.

This clonotype occurred many times. The CDR3 loop is CSGAETSTDTQYF. The CDR3 nucleotides read TGCAGTGGGGCGGAGACTAGCACAGATACGCAGTATTTT. The rearrangement links TRBV20-1 to TRBJ2-3, with D unclear. V lost 7 bases, J lost 0 bases, and 11 bases lay in between. This CDR3 contains 13 residues. The germline CDR1 and CDR2 sequences are DFQATT and SNEGSKA (reference sequence).

The table lists this clonotype with many counts. This sequence joins TRBV12-5 and TRBJ2-6, with D possibly being TRBD1 (5 bases). The CDR3 length is 15 residues. CDR1 LGHNT and CDR2 FRNRAP come from the germline V gene. V was pared by 3 bases and J by 0 bases, with 6 bases between. The CDR3, as DNA: TGTGCTAGTGGTTTCAGGGACTCTGGGGCCAACGTCCTGACTTTC. Its translation is CASGFRDSGANVLTF.

V usage is TRBV11-2 and J usage is TRBJ2-1; 8 bases are a match to TRBD2. Germline CDR1 SGHAT, CDR2 FQNNGV. J gave up 7 bases and V 3 bases, and 8 bases lay outside the gene matches. The CDR3 has 15 residues. The CDR3 is CASSFSSGRVNEQFF. In DNA, the CDR3 is TGTGCCAGCAGCTTTTCAAGCGGGAGAGTAAATGAGCAGTTCTTC.

This clonotype came up many times. V usage is TRBV11-2 and J usage is TRBJ2-3, with D uncertain. The V end lost 0 bases, the J end lost 6 bases, and 7 bases lay between the germline ends. Germline loops: CDR1 SGHAT, CDR2 FQNNGV. The CDR3 has 13 residues. As DNA, the CDR3 is TGTGCCAGCAGCTTAGACACCCCCGATACGCAGTATTTT. Translated: CASSLDTPDTQYF.